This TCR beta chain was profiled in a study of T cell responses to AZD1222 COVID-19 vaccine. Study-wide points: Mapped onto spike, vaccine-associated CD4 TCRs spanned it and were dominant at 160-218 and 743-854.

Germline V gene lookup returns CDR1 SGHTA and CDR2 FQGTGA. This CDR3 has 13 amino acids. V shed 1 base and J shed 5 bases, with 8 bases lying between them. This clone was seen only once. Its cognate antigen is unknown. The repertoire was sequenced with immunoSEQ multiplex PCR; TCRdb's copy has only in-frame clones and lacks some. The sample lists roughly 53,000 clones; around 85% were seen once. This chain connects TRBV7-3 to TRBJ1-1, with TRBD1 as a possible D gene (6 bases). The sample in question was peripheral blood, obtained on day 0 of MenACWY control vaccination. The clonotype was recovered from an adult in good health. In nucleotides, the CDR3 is TGTGCCAGCAGCTTAAAAGGGGGGACTGAAGCTTTCTTT. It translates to CASSLKGGTEAFF.